What follows are 26 T cell receptor beta chains derived from one specimen sequenced in a study of post-analysis software for immune sequencing data. Carried by the TCR beta cDNA libraries were unique molecular identifiers. TCRdb re-called the PCR reads with MiXCR, one entry per CDR3 protein. The sample lists around 180,000 distinct CDR3 sequences; about 29% were seen once. These receptors have no known antigen. Study findings and constraints: TRBV5-6, TRBV5-1 and TRBV20-1 were among 4 or 5 TRBV segments more frequent in patients than controls.

Material for sequencing was blood. The receptors come from a girl aged 10 to 17 with multiple sclerosis.

This clonotype has just a few counts. A read error may explain this, as a much larger clone is one base away. The J gene is TRBJ2-1, the V gene TRBV12-5; 9 bases are shared with TRBD2. V lost 4 bases, J lost 8 bases, and 12 bases stayed unmatched. CDR3 length equals 16 residues. From germline, CDR1 is LGHNT and CDR2 FRNRAP. Here the CDR3 reads CASGSSKTSGGDEQFF. The CDR3 coding sequence is TGTGCTAGTGGTTCCAGTAAGACTAGCGGTGGGGATGAGCAGTTCTTC. The entire variable domain, with the rest obtained from reference TRBV12-5 and TRBJ2-1, is as follows: DARVTQTPRHKVTEMGQEVTMRCQPILGHNTVFWYRQTMMQGLELLAYFRNRAPLDDSGMPKDRFSAEMPDATLATLKIQPSEPRDSAVYFCASGSSKTSGGDEQFFGPGTRLTVL.

A few counts support this clonotype. The chain employs TRBV5-1 and TRBJ1-4, with TRBD1 as a possible D gene (6 bases). CDR1 is SGHRS and CDR2 is YFSETQ in the germline V gene. Trimming removed 0 bases from V and 8 bases from J, with 20 bases in between. CDR3 length equals 17 residues. The CDR3 region is CASSLGQAASGSEKLFF. In DNA, the CDR3 is TGCGCCAGCAGCTTGGGACAGGCAGCCAGCGGTAGCGAAAAACTGTTTTTT.

The genes are TRBV6-1 and TRBJ2-5, with D tentatively TRBD1 (7 bases). This CDR3 has 15 amino acids. CDR1 is MNHNS, CDR2 SASEGT, per germline. V was shortened by 7 bases and J by 5 bases, with 20 bases between the two germline ends. This CDR3 is CASKTSRGAGETQYF. CDR3 sequence (DNA): TGTGCCAGCAAAACTTCCAGGGGGGCGGGGGAGACCCAGTACTTC.

This clonotype was counted only a few times. The CDR3 bases are TGCGCCAGCAGCAAGGGGGACAGGGGGCGCGGGAGCAATCAGCCCCAGCATTTT. Residues: CASSKGDRGRGSNQPQHF. The chain links TRBV4-1 to TRBJ1-5; 12 bases align to TRBD1. The V gene's germline CDR1 is MGHRA and CDR2 YSYEKL. This CDR3 has 18 amino acids. With 5 bases clipped from V and 1 base from J, the junction kept 9 bases outside the gene matches.

This clonotype showed up just a few times. The chain combines TRBV27 with TRBJ2-7; D gene ambiguous. Trimming stripped 5 bases from V and 3 bases from J, with 8 bases between. Germline V lookup: CDR1 MNHEY, CDR2 SMNVEV (reference sequence). The CDR3 is made up of 12 amino acids. This CDR3 is CASSPIGYEQYF. The CDR3 nucleotides read TGTGCCAGCAGTCCCATAGGCTACGAGCAGTACTTC.

This clonotype was recorded once. This may come from a read error, since a much larger clone is one base off. The chain combines TRBV6-5 with TRBJ1-2, with a possible D match to TRBD1 (6 bases). Trimming stripped 6 bases from V and 7 bases from J, with 15 bases between. The CDR3 length is 13 residues. Per germline, CDR1 MNHEY and CDR2 SVGAGI. CDR3 sequence: CASRYSGGGGYTF. The CDR3 coding sequence is TGTGCCAGCAGGTATTCAGGAGGGGGTGGCTACACCTTC.

J is TRBJ2-5 and V is TRBV12-3 or TRBV12-4, with TRBD2 matching 7 bases. The CDR3 totals 13 residues. V shed 8 bases, J shed 11 bases, and the junction held 14 bases outside the gene matches. CDR3 protein: CASGRASYNEQYF. The CDR3 DNA follows: TGTGCCAGCGGGAGGGCCAGTTACAATGAGCAGTACTTC.

The rearrangement joins TRBV6-1 to TRBJ2-5, with a tentative D call TRBD2 (5 bases). CDR1 is MNHNS, CDR2 SASEGT, per germline. CDR3 size: 12 residues. Trimming cost V 7 bases and J 11 bases, with 17 bases left between them. CDR3 protein: CASNTVDYVQYF. In nucleotides, the CDR3 is TGTGCCAGCAACACAGTTGACTACGTGCAGTACTTC.

This clonotype was observed at least ten times. The V and J genes are TRBV7-9 and TRBJ2-1; 14 bases map to TRBD2. Germline V gene lookup returns CDR1 SEHNR and CDR2 FQNEAQ (reference sequence). The CDR3 runs 16 residues. Trimming at V came to 5 bases and at J to 8 bases, leaving 8 bases not matched to a gene. The CDR3 reads CASSHTRLAGGHEQFF. The CDR3 coding sequence is TGTGCCAGCAGCCACACGCGACTAGCGGGAGGGCATGAGCAGTTCTTC.

The sample holds a few counts of this clonotype. The chain has TRBV13 and TRBJ2-7; TRBD2 agrees at 9 bases. There are 18 residues in the CDR3. J lost 0 bases, V lost 2 bases, and 11 bases had no gene match. Per germline, CDR1 PRHDT and CDR2 FYEKMQ (reference sequence). The CDR3: CASSLRSSGARSSYEQYF. The DNA for the CDR3 is TGTGCCAGCAGCTTAAGATCTAGCGGGGCCCGGAGCTCCTACGAGCAGTACTTC.

Concerning this clonotype itself: A much bigger clone sits one base away, suggesting this may be a read error. V and J are TRBV7-7 and TRBJ2-1; D ambiguous. The CDR3 length is 13 residues. Germline loops: CDR1 SSHAT, CDR2 FNYEAQ (reference sequence). In nucleotides, the CDR3 is TGTGCCGGCAGCGTACAGCCTGGGAATGAGCAGTTCTTC. Encoded protein: CAGSVQPGNEQFF.

This clonotype showed up just a few times. This may stem from a read error, because a much larger clone lies one nucleotide away. The V call is TRBV6-5, the J call TRBJ2-5; no definite D call. The J call may be mistaken, given a closer DNA end match to TRBJ2-7. The CDR3 covers 13 residues. Germline-derived CDR1 and CDR2 are MNHEY and SVGAGI. The chain's CDR3 is CACSSSWAYEQYF. The CDR3 DNA reads as TGTGCCTGCAGTTCTAGTTGGGCCTACGAGCAGTACTTC.

This clonotype has more than one count but fewer than ten. The chain carries TRBV12-3 or TRBV12-4 and TRBJ1-1; TRBD1 is a possible D gene (5 bases). Trimming pared 3 bases from V and 4 bases from J, leaving 15 bases between. The CDR3 runs 15 residues. The CDR3 DNA follows: TGTGCCAGCAGTTTCCGATCCACAGGCAGCACTGAAGCTTTCTTT. Amino acids: CASSFRSTGSTEAFF.

This chain connects TRBV29-1 to TRBJ2-6, with unresolved D. This CDR3 has 13 amino acids. Germline V lookup: CDR1 SQVTM, CDR2 ANQGSEA. Trimming stripped 4 bases from V and 4 bases from J, with 8 bases between. CDR3: CSVGRTGANVLTF. The CDR3 DNA is TGCAGCGTTGGCAGAACCGGGGCCAACGTCCTGACTTTC.

The chain combines TRBV6-5 with TRBJ2-5, with D possibly matching TRBD1 (5 bases). V dropped 5 bases and J dropped 1 base, with 11 bases sitting between them. CDR3 size: 14 residues. Germline assignment: CDR1 MNHEY and CDR2 SVGAGI. CDR3 sequence reads: CASSPDRIQETQYF. Written as DNA, the CDR3 is TGTGCCAGCAGTCCTGACAGAATCCAAGAGACCCAGTACTTC.

As for this clonotype: A much bigger clone sits one base away, suggesting this may be a read error. The chain is built from TRBV27 and TRBJ1-2, with D unclear. Germline V CDR1 and CDR2: MNHEY, SMNVEV (reference sequence). V dropped 5 bases and J dropped 4 bases, with 11 bases sitting between them. CDR3 length: 13 residues. Here the CDR3 reads CASSVDGVYGYTF. The CDR3 bases are TGTGCCAGCAGTGTGGACGGGGTCTATGGCTACACCTTC.

The chain carries TRBV12-3 or TRBV12-4 and TRBJ2-3, with 7 bases fitting TRBD2. The CDR3 is 14 residues long. Trimming cost V 3 bases and J 1 base; bases outside gene matches: 1. CDR3 loop: CASSFRGGTDTQYF. The CDR3 nucleotides are TGTGCCAGCAGTTTCCGGGGGGGCACAGATACGCAGTATTTT.

The rearrangement joins TRBV20-1 to TRBJ1-4, with a weak D call TRBD1 (6 bases). The germline V gene has CDR1 DFQATT and CDR2 SNEGSKA (reference sequence). Trimming removed 4 bases from V and 4 bases from J, with 7 bases in between. CDR3 length: 12 residues. The CDR3 coding sequence is TGCAGTGCTAACAGGGATAATGAAAAACTGTTTTTT. The encoded protein is CSANRDNEKLFF.

This clonotype has ten or more counts. V gene TRBV10-3 combines with J gene TRBJ1-2, with D tentatively TRBD1 (6 bases). The germline gives CDR1 ENHRY, CDR2 SYGVKD. The V end was cut by 8 bases, the J end by 7 bases, with 14 bases between. The CDR3 contains 12 residues. CDR3 residues: CAIQITGRGYTF. DNA for the CDR3: TGTGCCATCCAAATAACAGGGCGTGGCTACACCTTC.

For this clonotype: A read error may explain this, as a much larger clone is one base away. The rearrangement joins TRBV9 to TRBJ2-1, with D hard to call. The DNA end favors TRBJ2-7, so the J call may be wrong. Germline assignment: CDR1 SGDLS and CDR2 YYNGEE. The CDR3 sequence is 16 residues long. The CDR3 loop is CASSVRYSGPNNEQYF. The CDR3 DNA reads as TGTGCCAGCAGCGTCAGATATTCTGGGCCAAACAATGAGCAGTACTTC.

To note about this clonotype: Relative to the germline gene, one junction end is altered; a read error may explain this. The V gene is TRBV5-1, the J gene TRBJ2-1, with D perhaps matching TRBD1 (6 bases). The CDR3 runs 15 residues. The germline V gene has CDR1 SGHRS and CDR2 YFSETQ. The CDR3 bases are TGCGCCAGCAGCTCCCAGGGGAAGTCCTACAATGAGCGGTTCTTC. It encodes CASSSQGKSYNERFF.

Turning to this clonotype: Sequence at one end of the junction differs from germline and may be a read error. CDR3 sequence: CSARAGFENIQYF. The CDR3 coding sequence is TGCAGTGCGAGAGCGGGATTTGAAAACATTCAGTACTTC. V is TRBV20-1 and J is TRBJ2-4, with 7 bases fitting TRBD2. The CDR3 is 13 amino acids. Germline-derived CDR1 and CDR2 are DFQATT and SNEGSKA (reference sequence).

There are many counts of this clonotype. This sequence joins TRBV7-2 and TRBJ2-1, with D perhaps TRBD2 (5 bases). The CDR3 totals 11 residues. V was cut by 4 bases and J by 12 bases, with 10 bases left in between. Germline CDR1 and CDR2: SGHTA and FQGNSA. This CDR3 reads CASSSGLWQFF. DNA of the CDR3: TGTGCCAGCAGCTCAGGACTGTGGCAGTTCTTC.

This clonotype was observed many times. As DNA, the CDR3 is TGTGCCAGCAGCTTATTGCGTTCCCATGAGCAGTTCTTC. Residues: CASSLLRSHEQFF. V and J are TRBV7-2 and TRBJ2-1, with D unclear. Germline V lookup: CDR1 SGHTA, CDR2 FQGNSA. Trimming shortened V by 2 bases and J by 8 bases, and 10 bases separated the two germline ends. CDR3 size: 13 residues.

At least ten counts were recorded for this clonotype. Its ends do not fully match the called genes, so a read error is possible. This chain uses TRBV5-1 with TRBJ2-1; 12 nucleotides align to TRBD2. The CDR3 is 15 residues long. Germline V lookup: CDR1 SGHRS, CDR2 YFSETQ. DNA for the CDR3: TGTGCCAGCAGCTTACTAGCGGGAGGCTACAATGAGCAGTTCTTC. It codes for CASSLLAGGYNEQFF.

Details on this clonotype: A much larger clonotype is one base distant, so this may be a read error. No conserved phenylalanine or tryptophan is present at the end of the CDR3, so a read error is the likely explanation. This rearrangement joins TRBV9 to TRBJ2-7; 10 bases are shared with TRBD1. V was pared by 3 bases and J by 5 bases, with 8 bases of the junction left unmatched. The CDR3 is 15 residues long. Germline V gene data show CDR1 as SGDLS and CDR2 as YYNGEE. The CDR3 protein is CASSDRDRGINEQYY. The CDR3 DNA reads TGTGCCAGCAGCGACCGGGACAGGGGTATCAACGAGCAGTACTAC.